A single T cell receptor beta chain is shown here with its context. Its target is unknown. 5' RACE with UMI labels generated the TRB cDNA libraries. Using the 5' RACE reads, TCRdb records one entry per CDR3 protein without DNA. The sample data list some 50,000 distinct CDR3 sequences. These data belong to a study of CXCR3-negative and CXCR3-positive naive CD8 T cells. Study findings and constraints: The study inferred TCR strength from TRB CDR3 properties and found comparable surface CD5 between naive subsets. CXCR3-positive naive cells had more hydrophobic TRB CDR3s than CXCR3-negative naive cells. With CXCR3 expression partially decreased after cryopreservation, most assays relied on fresh PBMCs.

The sequenced material came from naive CXCR3- CD8+ T cells from blood. The sample's subset: CD45RO-CCR7+CD27+CD95- naive CD8+ T cells lacking CXCR3 (TNR3-). The sequence came from a human donor in good health. Some clones in this sample may be carry-over from other donors' samples.

The CDR3 region is CASNRLLAGRHNEQFF. The genes are TRBV28 and TRBJ2-1; the D call from TCRdb, TRBD2, cannot be confirmed without DNA. Germline V gene lookup returns CDR1 MDHEN and CDR2 SYDVKM. The CDR3 has 16 amino acids.